This is a list of T cell receptor beta chains from one sample in a study of memory CD4+ T cells and cytomegalovirus serostatus. Sequencing used immunoSEQ multiplex PCR; TCRdb keeps in-frame clones, though not all of them. The sample has approximately 42,000 clones; around three quarters are singletons. The material sequenced was memory CD4+ T cells from blood. These receptors originate from an adult in good health and CMV-seronegative. The CDR3 runs from the conserved cysteine through the conserved F or W. Some rows have no size entry. The others give once, few or many, or a class for an expanded clone.

CDR3 protein: CASSSTGFSNQPQHF
V gene: TRBV7-9
CDR3 length: 15
clone size: .

CDR3 protein: CASRLGQGLWGNEKLFF
V gene: TRBV12-2
CDR3 length: 17
clone size: .

CDR3 protein: CASGLQRTTEAFF
V gene: TRBV2
CDR3 length: 13
clone size: .

CDR3 protein: CASSATDSGNTIYF
V gene: TRBV10-2
CDR3 length: 14
clone size: .

CDR3 protein: CASFGQGAKETQYF
V gene: TRBV6-5
CDR3 length: 14
clone size: .

CDR3 protein: CASRISKQGSGNTIYF
V gene: TRBV11-3
CDR3 length: 16
clone size: .

CDR3 protein: CASSPPTGRNTEAFF
V gene: TRBV11-3
CDR3 length: 15
clone size: .

CDR3 protein: CASSQGPEETQYF
V gene: TRBV14
CDR3 length: 13
clone size: .

CDR3 protein: CATSRDRGPLEQYF
V gene: TRBV15
CDR3 length: 14
clone size: .

CDR3 protein: CASSLDDLAGGQVDQYF
V gene: TRBV11-2
CDR3 length: 17
clone size: .

CDR3 protein: CASSPNVGPGYTF
V gene: TRBV7-2
CDR3 length: 13
clone size: few

CDR3 protein: CASSEVGGDNEKLFF
V gene: TRBV2
CDR3 length: 15
clone size: .

CDR3 protein: CACKSGTRTDTQYF
V gene: TRBV30
CDR3 length: 14
clone size: .

CDR3 protein: CASSPGDRGRGKLFF
V gene: TRBV5-4
CDR3 length: 15
clone size: .

CDR3 protein: CASSEVSTRETQYF
V gene: TRBV10-1
CDR3 length: 14
clone size: .

CDR3 protein: CASSLVPDIYGNQPQHF
V gene: TRBV7-2
CDR3 length: 17
clone size: .

CDR3 protein: CASSRGARLDEKLFF
V gene: TRBV25-1
CDR3 length: 15
clone size: .

CDR3 protein: CASSSGLGQFKAFF
V gene: TRBV5-1
CDR3 length: 14
clone size: .

CDR3 protein: CASSDAQRGVEKLFF
V gene: TRBV6-6
CDR3 length: 15
clone size: .

CDR3 protein: CASSFLRATDTQYF
V gene: TRBV5-1
CDR3 length: 14
clone size: .

CDR3 protein: CASSRGTREKLFF
V gene: TRBV7-9
CDR3 length: 13
clone size: .

CDR3 protein: CASSAPQQGMNTEAFF
V gene: TRBV6-1
CDR3 length: 16
clone size: .

CDR3 protein: CASSLGQGVTEAFF
V gene: TRBV11-3
CDR3 length: 14
clone size: .

CDR3 protein: CASSPRRDRGAPQHF
V gene: TRBV18
CDR3 length: 15
clone size: medium-sized

CDR3 protein: CASSLGTVNEKLFF
V gene: TRBV11-2
CDR3 length: 14
clone size: .

CDR3 protein: CASSLEAGGGEQYF
V gene: TRBV5-4
CDR3 length: 14
clone size: .

CDR3 protein: CASIGSSGRRVDTQYF
V gene: TRBV10-2
CDR3 length: 16
clone size: .

CDR3 protein: CASSGTTNEQYF
V gene: TRBV5-6
CDR3 length: 12
clone size: .

CDR3 protein: CASSFHDRVGYGYTF
V gene: TRBV7-9
CDR3 length: 15
clone size: few

CDR3 protein: CASSEDQSNQPQHF
V gene: TRBV6-1
CDR3 length: 14
clone size: .

CDR3 protein: CASSPGQTQETQYF
V gene: TRBV5-4
CDR3 length: 14
clone size: .

CDR3 protein: CAWRREEDQPQHF
V gene: TRBV30
CDR3 length: 13
clone size: .

CDR3 protein: CASSSVRGSYEQYF
V gene: TRBV5-6
CDR3 length: 14
clone size: .

CDR3 protein: CASSNPTGYEQFF
V gene: TRBV19
CDR3 length: 13
clone size: few

CDR3 protein: CAWRSTSGGEQYF
V gene: TRBV30
CDR3 length: 13
clone size: .

CDR3 protein: CASSSGPTTMNTEAFF
V gene: TRBV5-1
CDR3 length: 16
clone size: .

CDR3 protein: CASSGGQMNTEAFF
V gene: TRBV5-1
CDR3 length: 14
clone size: .

CDR3 protein: CASSLEFPWETQYF
V gene: TRBV11-3
CDR3 length: 14
clone size: .

CDR3 protein: CASSSGLANEQYF
V gene: TRBV14
CDR3 length: 13
clone size: .

CDR3 protein: CSVTSTDTQYF
V gene: TRBV29-1
CDR3 length: 11
clone size: .

CDR3 protein: CASSYRGQNTGELFF
V gene: TRBV9
CDR3 length: 15
clone size: .

CDR3 protein: CASGNQGTPTETQYF
V gene: TRBV19
CDR3 length: 15
clone size: .

CDR3 protein: CASTVTGLDEQYF
V gene: TRBV7-2
CDR3 length: 13
clone size: .

CDR3 protein: CASSLWQGLTDTQYF
V gene: TRBV5-4
CDR3 length: 15
clone size: .

CDR3 protein: CAWNSDRLIEQYF
V gene: TRBV30
CDR3 length: 13
clone size: .

CDR3 protein: CASGTGGTEAFF
V gene: TRBV2
CDR3 length: 12
clone size: .

CDR3 protein: CASSETPGLITEAFF
V gene: TRBV2
CDR3 length: 15
clone size: .

CDR3 protein: CASSHPPEDEQYF
V gene: TRBV6-6
CDR3 length: 13
clone size: .

CDR3 protein: CASSFTESSYEQYF
V gene: TRBV5-1
CDR3 length: 14
clone size: .

CDR3 protein: CATNGPGTTQYF
V gene: TRBV27
CDR3 length: 12
clone size: .

CDR3 protein: CASNLRGTAGEKLFF
V gene: TRBV6-1
CDR3 length: 15
clone size: .

CDR3 protein: CASSLDLGGTMNTEAFF
V gene: TRBV5-8
CDR3 length: 17
clone size: few